This is a list of T cell receptor beta chains from one sample in a study of blood T cell repertoires in COVID-19. The protocol was immunoSEQ multiplex PCR, while the TCRdb copy is restricted to in-frame clones and leaves out a portion. The sample carries under 150,000 clones, 76% recorded once. Sequencing used peripheral blood. Receptors were obtained from a woman of 80 years or more with active or convalescent COVID-19. Each CDR3 is given with its conserved first and last residue. The D gene is left open where the match is weak. Clone size is not always given. Where it is, it says once, few, many or a class for expanded clones.

clone size	D gene	J gene	V gene	CDR3 DNA	CDR3 protein
NA	NA	TRBJ1-2	TRBV6-1	TGTGCCAGCAGTGATCGCCGGGGGGCGCCTGGCTACACCTTC	CASSDRRGAPGYTF
NA	NA	TRBJ2-7	TRBV5-1	TGCGCCAGCAGCTTGGCCGCGGGGGCCACGTACGAGCAGTACTTC	CASSLAAGATYEQYF
NA	NA	TRBJ1-1	TRBV6-5	TGTGCCAGCAGTTACTCCGGAGAAGTGGAAGCTTTCTTT	CASSYSGEVEAFF
few	NA	TRBJ2-1	TRBV6-6	TGTGCCAGCAGTTATGACACCTACAATGAGCAGTTCTTC	CASSYDTYNEQFF
once	TRBD1	TRBJ1-5	TRBV19	TGTGCCAGTAGTCTGCGGTCCCGGGACAGGAGGCGTCAGCCCCAGCATTTT	CASSLRSRDRRRQPQHF
NA	NA	TRBJ1-2	TRBV28	TGTGCCGGCAGTTTAGGGGCCTATGGCTACACCTTC	CAGSLGAYGYTF
once	NA	TRBJ2-1	TRBV5-1	TGCGCCAGCAACGAGGGTGCGGGGAGCTCCTACAATGAGCAGTTCTTC	CASNEGAGSSYNEQFF
NA	TRBD2	TRBJ2-1	TRBV27	TGTGCCAGCAGTCTAGCGGGGGGGGACAATGAGCAGTTCTTC	CASSLAGGDNEQFF
few	TRBD1	TRBJ1-6	TRBV5-1	TGCGCCAGCAGCTATGGGACAGTCGGTAATTCACCCCTCCACTTT	CASSYGTVGNSPLHF
NA	NA	TRBJ1-1	TRBV5-6	TGTGCCAGCGGTAGAGATATGAACACTGAAGCTTTCTTT	CASGRDMNTEAFF
NA	NA	TRBJ2-1	TRBV7-2	TGTGCCAGCCAAGGAGCGGCTAGCTCCTACAATGAGCAGTTCTTC	CASQGAASSYNEQFF
few	NA	TRBJ1-6	TRBV6-2/TRBV6-3	TGTGCCAGCAGTTCCTTCGGGGGAGGGAACTCTTCACCCCTCCACTTT	CASSSFGGGNSSPLHF
NA	NA	TRBJ1-6	TRBV6-5	TGTGCCAGCAGTTACTCGGCGGGGGCTAAGATACCCCTCCACTTT	CASSYSAGAKIPLHF
NA	TRBD1	TRBJ1-1	TRBV27	TGTGCCAGCAGAAAACAGGGGGGGGCTGAAGCTTTCTTT	CASRKQGGAEAFF
NA	TRBD2	TRBJ2-3	TRBV7-2	TGTGCCAGCAGCCTGACGCTAGCGGGGGGACACACAGATACGCAGTATTTT	CASSLTLAGGHTDTQYF
NA	NA	TRBJ2-5	TRBV15	TGTGCCACCAGCAGAGGGGCGACCGGGACTGCGGCCCAGTACTTC	CATSRGATGTAAQYF
NA	NA	TRBJ1-1	TRBV30	TGTGCCTGGAGGGGGAGGGCTGAAGCTTTCTTT	CAWRGRAEAFF
NA	TRBD1	TRBJ2-7	TRBV2	TGTGCCAGCAGTGTTGCGGGACAGGGGAGCGAGCAGTACTTC	CASSVAGQGSEQYF
NA	TRBD1	TRBJ1-1	TRBV29-1	TGCAGCGGGAGACGGGACAGTGAAGCTTTCTTT	CSGRRDSEAFF
many	NA	TRBJ1-3	TRBV3-1/TRBV3-2	TGTGCCAGCAGCCAAGCCAACTCTGGAAACACCATATATTTT	CASSQANSGNTIYF
NA	TRBD1	TRBJ2-1	TRBV29-1	TGCAGCGTCAGGGGGAGTAAAGATGAGCAGTTCTTC	CSVRGSKDEQFF
NA	TRBD1	TRBJ1-1	TRBV7-9	TGTGCCAGCAGCACGGGACAGGGGATCGCTGAAGCTTTCTTT	CASSTGQGIAEAFF
once	TRBD1	TRBJ2-7	TRBV7-2	TGTGCCAGCAGCTATGACAGGGGGTTATCCTACGAGCAGTACTTC	CASSYDRGLSYEQYF
NA	NA	TRBJ1-2	TRBV12-3/TRBV12-4	TGTGCCAGCTCCCCGGGGGTATATGGCTACACCTTC	CASSPGVYGYTF
NA	NA	TRBJ2-3	TRBV2	TGTGCCAGCAACGGGTGGCGAGATACGCAGTATTTT	CASNGWRDTQYF
NA	TRBD1	TRBJ1-4	TRBV7-6	TGTGCCAGCAGCTTAGGGACAGGGAATGAAAAACTGTTTTTT	CASSLGTGNEKLFF
NA	NA	TRBJ2-7	TRBV27	TGTGCCAGCAGTTGGGGGGGGCTCTCCTACGAGCAGTACTTC	CASSWGGLSYEQYF
NA	NA	TRBJ1-4	TRBV7-3	TGTGCCAGCAGCTTACAAGCCGCAACTAATGAAAAACTGTTTTTT	CASSLQAATNEKLFF
NA	TRBD1	TRBJ2-1	TRBV5-8	TGTGCCAGCAGGGGACAGGGAGGCAATGAGCAGTTCTTC	CASRGQGGNEQFF
once	NA	TRBJ2-2	TRBV5-6	TGTGCCAGCAGCTTGGGAGGTCGGGGGGAGCTGTTTTTT	CASSLGGRGELFF
NA	TRBD1	TRBJ2-6	TRBV2	TGTGCCAGCAGTGAGGACAGGGTCGGTGGGGCCAACGTCCTGACTTTC	CASSEDRVGGANVLTF
once	NA	TRBJ2-2	TRBV7-8	TGTGCCAGCAGCTTAGTGCAGATGAACACCGGGGAGCTGTTTTTT	CASSLVQMNTGELFF
NA	NA	TRBJ1-5	TRBV5-1	TGCGCCAGCAGCTTGGGAGCGGGCTCGGGTCAGCCCCAGCATTTT	CASSLGAGSGQPQHF
NA	TRBD1	TRBJ1-2	TRBV15	TGTGCCACCAGCGGACAGGCTCACTATGGCTACACCTTC	CATSGQAHYGYTF
NA	NA	TRBJ1-1	TRBV7-9	TGTGCCAGCAGTTCTACAGAGATCCCCGAAGCTTTCTTT	CASSSTEIPEAFF
NA	NA	TRBJ1-4	TRBV7-9	TGTGCCAGCAGCTTGCCAGGGTGGAGTGAAAAACTGTTTTTT	CASSLPGWSEKLFF
NA	NA	TRBJ2-2	TRBV9	TGTGCCAGCAGCGTAGGGGTGGGCGTCGGCACCGGGGAGCTGTTTTTT	CASSVGVGVGTGELFF
NA	NA	TRBJ1-1	TRBV2	TGTGCCACCTCAGTAAAAAAGAACACTGAAGCTTTCTTT	CATSVKKNTEAFF
NA	TRBD2	TRBJ2-3	TRBV3-1/TRBV3-2	TGTGCCAGCAGCCCTCGAGTGGGAGCGGGGGGGTCTAGCACAGATACGCAGTATTTT	CASSPRVGAGGSSTDTQYF
NA	TRBD1	TRBJ1-1	TRBV4-3	TGCGCCAGCAGCCAAGATAGTCCAGGGGGCTTAACTGAAGCTTTCTTT	CASSQDSPGGLTEAFF
NA	TRBD1	TRBJ2-3	TRBV30	TGTGCCTGGGAAGGGACAGGCACAGATACGCAGTATTTT	CAWEGTGTDTQYF
NA	TRBD2	TRBJ2-3	TRBV28	TGTGCCAGCAGTCCTAACCCCGGGGGCGGGGGGGCGGCAGATACGCAGTATTTT	CASSPNPGGGGAADTQYF
NA	TRBD1	TRBJ1-6	TRBV30	TGTGCCTCCTTCGGGACAGATAATTCACCCCTCCACTTT	CASFGTDNSPLHF
NA	NA	TRBJ1-2	TRBV19	TGTGCCAGTACAGGGGTCAACATATATGGCTACACCTTC	CASTGVNIYGYTF
NA	TRBD2	TRBJ2-1	TRBV19	TGTGCCAGTAGTATAGGAAGACTAGCTGAGCAGTTCTTC	CASSIGRLAEQFF
few	NA	TRBJ1-1	TRBV28	TGTGCCAGCAGTCCACCAGACATTACTGAAGCTTTCTTT	CASSPPDITEAFF
few	TRBD1	TRBJ1-6	TRBV14	TGTGCCAGCAGCGATGGACAGGGCTCCTATAATTCACCCCTCCACTTT	CASSDGQGSYNSPLHF
NA	NA	TRBJ2-2	TRBV6-5	TGTGCCAGCAGTTTCCAGGGGGGCGGATTAACCGGGGAGCTGTTTTTT	CASSFQGGGLTGELFF
NA	TRBD1	TRBJ1-1	TRBV12-3/TRBV12-4	TGTGCCAGCAGTCTAGGTGGGACAGGTGAAGCTTTCTTT	CASSLGGTGEAFF
many	TRBD2	TRBJ2-5	TRBV24-1	TGTGCCACCAGTGACCCTAGCGGGTACCAAGAGACCCAGTACTTC	CATSDPSGYQETQYF
NA	TRBD1	TRBJ1-2	TRBV7-9	TGTGCCAGCAGCCAAATGGACAGGGGCTATGGCTACACCTTC	CASSQMDRGYGYTF
NA	NA	TRBJ1-3	TRBV6-6	TGTGCCAGCAGTACCCTCGGGTCTGGAAACACCATATATTTT	CASSTLGSGNTIYF
NA	NA	TRBJ1-1	TRBV2	TGTGCCAGCAGTGAACCTCCGGGGATGCGGGACACTGAAGCTTTCTTT	CASSEPPGMRDTEAFF